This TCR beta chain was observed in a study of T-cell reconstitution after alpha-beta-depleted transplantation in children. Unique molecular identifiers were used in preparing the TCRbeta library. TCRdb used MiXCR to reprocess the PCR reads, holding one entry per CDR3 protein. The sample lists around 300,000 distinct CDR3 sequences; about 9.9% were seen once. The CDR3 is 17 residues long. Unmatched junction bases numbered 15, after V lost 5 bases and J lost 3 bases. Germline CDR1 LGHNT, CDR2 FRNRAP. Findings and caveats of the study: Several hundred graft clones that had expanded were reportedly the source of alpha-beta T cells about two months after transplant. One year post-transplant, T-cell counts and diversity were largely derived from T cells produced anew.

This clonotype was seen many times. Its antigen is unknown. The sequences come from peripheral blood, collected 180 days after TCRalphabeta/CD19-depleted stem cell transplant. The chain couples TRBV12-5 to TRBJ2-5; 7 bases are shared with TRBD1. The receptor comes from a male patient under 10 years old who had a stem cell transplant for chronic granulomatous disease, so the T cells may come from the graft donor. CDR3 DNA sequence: TGTGCTAGTGGTCGACCTCCGGGACAGCAGAACAAAGAGACCCAGTACTTC. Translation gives CASGRPPGQQNKETQYF.